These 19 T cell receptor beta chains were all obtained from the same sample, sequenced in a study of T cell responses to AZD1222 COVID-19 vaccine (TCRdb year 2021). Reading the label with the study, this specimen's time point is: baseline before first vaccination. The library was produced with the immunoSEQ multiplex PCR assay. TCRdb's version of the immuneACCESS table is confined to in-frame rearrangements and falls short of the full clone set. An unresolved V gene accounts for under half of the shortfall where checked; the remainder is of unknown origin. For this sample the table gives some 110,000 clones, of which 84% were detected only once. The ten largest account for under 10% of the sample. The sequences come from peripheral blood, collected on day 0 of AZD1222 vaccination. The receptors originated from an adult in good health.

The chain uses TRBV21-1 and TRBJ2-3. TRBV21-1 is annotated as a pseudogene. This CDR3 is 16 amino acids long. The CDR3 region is CASSKIARTVADTQYF. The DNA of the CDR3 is TGTGCCAGCAGCAAAATCGCTCGCACCGTCGCAGATACGCAGTATTTT.

CDR3 loop: CASSHTSGGIYEQFF. The CDR3 coding sequence is TGTGCCAGCAGCCATACTAGCGGGGGGATCTATGAGCAGTTCTTC. The chain combines TRBV3-1 (or the pseudogene TRBV3-2) with TRBJ2-1; TRBD2 matches at 12 bases. This CDR3 region has 15 residues. Germline CDR1 is LGHDT and CDR2 is YNNKEL (reference sequence). The junction had 5 bases not matched to a gene; V was cut back by 3 bases and J by 8 bases.

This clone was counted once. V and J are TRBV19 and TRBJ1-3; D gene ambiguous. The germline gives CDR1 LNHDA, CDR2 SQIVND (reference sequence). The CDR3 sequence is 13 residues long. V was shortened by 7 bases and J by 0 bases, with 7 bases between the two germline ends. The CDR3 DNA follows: TGTGCCAGTATCAGTCACTCTGGAAACACCATATATTTT. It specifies CASISHSGNTIYF.

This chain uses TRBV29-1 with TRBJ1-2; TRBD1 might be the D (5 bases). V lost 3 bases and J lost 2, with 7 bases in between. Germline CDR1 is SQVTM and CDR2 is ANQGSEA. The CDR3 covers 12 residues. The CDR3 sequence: CSVDPGNYGYTF. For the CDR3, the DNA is TGCAGCGTTGACCCAGGGAACTATGGCTACACCTTC.

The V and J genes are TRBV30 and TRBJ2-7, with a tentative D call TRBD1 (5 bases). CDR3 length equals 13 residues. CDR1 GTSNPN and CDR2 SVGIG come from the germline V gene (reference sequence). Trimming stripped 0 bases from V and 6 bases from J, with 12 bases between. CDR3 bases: TGTGCCTGGAGTGTGGCGAAGGGGCGCGAGCAGTACTTC. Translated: CAWSVAKGREQYF. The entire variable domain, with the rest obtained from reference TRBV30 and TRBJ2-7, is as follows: SQTIHQWPATLVQPVGSPLSLECTVEGTSNPNLYWYRQAAGRGLQLLFYSVGIGQISSEVPQNLSASRPQDRQFILSSKKLLLSDSGFYLCAWSVAKGREQYFGPGTRLTVT.

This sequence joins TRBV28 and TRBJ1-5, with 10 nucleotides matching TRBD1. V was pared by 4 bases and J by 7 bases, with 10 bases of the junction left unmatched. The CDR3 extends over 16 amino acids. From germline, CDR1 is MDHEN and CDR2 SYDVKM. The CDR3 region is CASSSPGQGTGQPQHF. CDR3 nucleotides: TGTGCCAGCAGTTCACCGGGACAGGGGACCGGCCAGCCCCAGCATTTT.

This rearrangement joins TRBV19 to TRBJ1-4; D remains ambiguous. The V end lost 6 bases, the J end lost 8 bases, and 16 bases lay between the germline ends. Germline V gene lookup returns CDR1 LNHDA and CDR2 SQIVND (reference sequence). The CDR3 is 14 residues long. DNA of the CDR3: TGTGCCAGTAGCACCGGGATCCGGGTAGAAAAACTGTTTTTT. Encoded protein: CASSTGIRVEKLFF.

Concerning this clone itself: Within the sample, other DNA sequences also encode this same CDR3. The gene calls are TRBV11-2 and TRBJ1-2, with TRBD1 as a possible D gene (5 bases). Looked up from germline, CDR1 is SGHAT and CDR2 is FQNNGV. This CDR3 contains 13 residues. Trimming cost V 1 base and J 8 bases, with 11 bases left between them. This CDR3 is CASSLAGGGGYTF. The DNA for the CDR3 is TGTGCCAGCAGCTTAGCCGGGGGTGGAGGCTACACCTTC.

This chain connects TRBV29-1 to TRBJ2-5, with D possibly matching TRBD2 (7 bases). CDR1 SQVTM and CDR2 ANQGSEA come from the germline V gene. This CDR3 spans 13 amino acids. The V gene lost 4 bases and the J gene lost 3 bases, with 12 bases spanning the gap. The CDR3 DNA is TGCAGCGTTGGCCGGGGGGCTGAAGAGACCCAGTACTTC. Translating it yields CSVGRGAEETQYF. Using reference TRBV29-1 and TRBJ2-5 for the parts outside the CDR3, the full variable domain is SAVISQKPSRDICQRGTSLTIQCQVDSQVTMMFWYRQQPGQSLTLIATANQGSEATYESGFVIDKFPISRPNLTFSTLTVSNMSPEDSSIYLCSVGRGAEETQYFGPGTRLLVL.

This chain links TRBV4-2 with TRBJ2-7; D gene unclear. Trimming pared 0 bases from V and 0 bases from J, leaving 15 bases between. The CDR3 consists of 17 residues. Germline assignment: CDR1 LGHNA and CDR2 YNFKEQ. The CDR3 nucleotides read TGTGCCAGCAGCCAAGATTCCTGGGCTTCCCACTCCTACGAGCAGTACTTC. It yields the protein CASSQDSWASHSYEQYF.

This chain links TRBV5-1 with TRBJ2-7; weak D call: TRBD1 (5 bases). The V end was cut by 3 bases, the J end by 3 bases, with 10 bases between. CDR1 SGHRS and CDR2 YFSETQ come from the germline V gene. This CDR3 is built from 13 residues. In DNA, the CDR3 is TGCGCCAGCAGCTCAGCGACAGACTACGAGCAGTACTTC. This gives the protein CASSSATDYEQYF.

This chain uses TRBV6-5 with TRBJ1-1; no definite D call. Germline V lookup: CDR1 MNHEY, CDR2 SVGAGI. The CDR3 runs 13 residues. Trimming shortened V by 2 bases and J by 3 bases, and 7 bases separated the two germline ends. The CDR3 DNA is TGTGCCAGCAGTTACGAGGGTTACACTGAAGCTTTCTTT. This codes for CASSYEGYTEAFF.

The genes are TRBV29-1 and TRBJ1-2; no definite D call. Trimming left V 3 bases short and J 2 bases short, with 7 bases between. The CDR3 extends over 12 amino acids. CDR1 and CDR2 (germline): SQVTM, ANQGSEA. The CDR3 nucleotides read TGCAGCGTTGATTTGCAGAACTATGGCTACACCTTC. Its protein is CSVDLQNYGYTF. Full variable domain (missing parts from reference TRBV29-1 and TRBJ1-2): SAVISQKPSRDICQRGTSLTIQCQVDSQVTMMFWYRQQPGQSLTLIATANQGSEATYESGFVIDKFPISRPNLTFSTLTVSNMSPEDSSIYLCSVDLQNYGYTFGSGTRLTVV.

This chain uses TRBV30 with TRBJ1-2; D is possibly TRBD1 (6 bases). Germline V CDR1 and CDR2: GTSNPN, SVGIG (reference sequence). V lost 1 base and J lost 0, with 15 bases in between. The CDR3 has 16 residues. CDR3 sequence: CAWSAPRTASNYGYTF. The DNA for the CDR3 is TGTGCCTGGAGTGCCCCCCGGACAGCATCTAACTATGGCTACACCTTC. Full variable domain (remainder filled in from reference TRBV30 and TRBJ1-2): SQTIHQWPATLVQPVGSPLSLECTVEGTSNPNLYWYRQAAGRGLQLLFYSVGIGQISSEVPQNLSASRPQDRQFILSSKKLLLSDSGFYLCAWSAPRTASNYGYTFGSGTRLTVV.

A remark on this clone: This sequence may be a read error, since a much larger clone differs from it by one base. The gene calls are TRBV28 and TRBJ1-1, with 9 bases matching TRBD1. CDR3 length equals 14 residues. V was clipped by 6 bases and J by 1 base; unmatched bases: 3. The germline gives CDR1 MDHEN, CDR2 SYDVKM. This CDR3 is CASRSGQGNTEAFF. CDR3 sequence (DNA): TGTGCCAGCAGATCGGGACAGGGGAACACTGAAGCTTTCTTT. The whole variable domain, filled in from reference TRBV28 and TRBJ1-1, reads DVKVTQSSRYLVKRTGEKVFLECVQDMDHENMFWYRQDPGLGLRLIYFSYDVKMKEKGDIPEGYSVSREKKERFSLILESASTNQTSMYLCASRSGQGNTEAFFGQGTRLTVV.

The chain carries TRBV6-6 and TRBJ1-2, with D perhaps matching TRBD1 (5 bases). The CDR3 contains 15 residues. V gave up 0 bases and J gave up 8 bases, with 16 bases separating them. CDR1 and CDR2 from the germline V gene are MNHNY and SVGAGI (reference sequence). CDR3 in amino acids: CASSYSRQGSGGYTF. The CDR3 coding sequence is TGTGCCAGCAGTTACTCGAGGCAGGGAAGCGGCGGCTACACCTTC.

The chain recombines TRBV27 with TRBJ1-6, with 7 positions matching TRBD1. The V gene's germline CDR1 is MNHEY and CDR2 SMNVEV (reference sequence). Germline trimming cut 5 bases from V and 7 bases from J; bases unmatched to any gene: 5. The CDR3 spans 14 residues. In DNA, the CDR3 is TGTGCCAGCAGTAGACAGGGTTGGAATTCACCCCTCCACTTT. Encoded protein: CASSRQGWNSPLHF.

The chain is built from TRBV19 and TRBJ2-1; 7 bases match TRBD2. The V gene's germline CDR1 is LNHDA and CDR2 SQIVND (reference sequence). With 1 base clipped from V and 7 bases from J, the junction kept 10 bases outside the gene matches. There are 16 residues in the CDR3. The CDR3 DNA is TGTGCCAGTAGTATAGGGTATCGGGGGGTAGTTAATGAGCAGTTCTTC. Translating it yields CASSIGYRGVVNEQFF.

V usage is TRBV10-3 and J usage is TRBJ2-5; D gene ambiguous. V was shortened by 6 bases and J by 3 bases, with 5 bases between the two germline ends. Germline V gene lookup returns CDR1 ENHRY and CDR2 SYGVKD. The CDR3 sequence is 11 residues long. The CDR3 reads CAIRAEETQYF. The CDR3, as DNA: TGTGCCATCAGAGCAGAAGAGACCCAGTACTTC.